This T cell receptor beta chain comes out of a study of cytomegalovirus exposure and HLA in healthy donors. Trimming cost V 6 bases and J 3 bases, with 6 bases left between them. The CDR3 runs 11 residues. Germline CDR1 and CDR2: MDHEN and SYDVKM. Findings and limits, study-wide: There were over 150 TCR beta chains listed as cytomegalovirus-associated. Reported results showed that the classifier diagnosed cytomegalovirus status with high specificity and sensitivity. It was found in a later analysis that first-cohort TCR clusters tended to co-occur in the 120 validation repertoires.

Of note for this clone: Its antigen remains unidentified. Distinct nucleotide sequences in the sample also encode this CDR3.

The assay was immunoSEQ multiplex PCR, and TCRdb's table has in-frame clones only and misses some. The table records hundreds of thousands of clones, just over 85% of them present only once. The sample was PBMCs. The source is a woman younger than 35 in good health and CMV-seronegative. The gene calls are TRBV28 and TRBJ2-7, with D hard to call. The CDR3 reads CASSVRYEQYF. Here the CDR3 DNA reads TGTGCCAGCAGCGTCCGCTACGAGCAGTACTTC.